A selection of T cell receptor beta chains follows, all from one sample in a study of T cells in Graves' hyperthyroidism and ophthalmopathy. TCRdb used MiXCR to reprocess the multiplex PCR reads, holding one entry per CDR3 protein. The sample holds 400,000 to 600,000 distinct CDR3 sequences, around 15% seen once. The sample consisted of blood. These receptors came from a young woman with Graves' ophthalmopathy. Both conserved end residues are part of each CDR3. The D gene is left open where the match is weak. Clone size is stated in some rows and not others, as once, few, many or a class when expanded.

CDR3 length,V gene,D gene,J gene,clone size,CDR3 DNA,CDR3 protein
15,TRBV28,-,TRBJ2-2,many,TGTGCCAGCAGTTCCCCCCGGGGCGGGATGGGGGAGCTGTTTTTT,CASSSPRGGMGELFF
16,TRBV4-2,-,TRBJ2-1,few,TGTGCCAGCAGCCAAGTTCCAGGGGCGCCCTACAATGAGCAGTTCTTC,CASSQVPGAPYNEQFF
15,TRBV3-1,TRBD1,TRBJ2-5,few,TGTGCCAGCAGCCAAGAGCCAGGGGGCTTGGAGACCCAGTACTTC,CASSQEPGGLETQYF
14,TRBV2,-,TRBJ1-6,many,TGTGCCAGCAGCGGCGGGGAGGGTCACTCACCCCTCCACTTT,CASSGGEGHSPLHF
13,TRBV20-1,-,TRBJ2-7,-,TGCAGTGCTAGAGGACCGGACTTCTACGAGCAGTACTTC,CSARGPDFYEQYF
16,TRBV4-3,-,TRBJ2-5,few,TGCGCCAGCAGCCAAAGGGCCAGGTTGGGGGACGAGACCCAGTACTTC,CASSQRARLGDETQYF
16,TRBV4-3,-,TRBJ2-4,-,TGCGCCAGCAGCCAAGCTTGGTCTATAGCCAAAAACATTCAGTACTTC,CASSQAWSIAKNIQYF
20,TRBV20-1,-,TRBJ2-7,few,TGCAGTGCTAGACGATCCCGCCACGGGGGGCAAAGCGGGAACTCCTACGAGCAGTACTTC,CSARRSRHGGQSGNSYEQYF
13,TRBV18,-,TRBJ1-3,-,TGTGCCAGCTCCGACAGCTCTGGAAACACCATATATTTT,CASSDSSGNTIYF
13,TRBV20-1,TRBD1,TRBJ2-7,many,TGCAGTGCGGAACAGGGGTCCCCCTACGAGCAGTACTTC,CSAEQGSPYEQYF
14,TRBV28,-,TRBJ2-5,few,TGTGCCAGCAGTTCGCAGGGGATCGGAGAGACCCAGTACTTC,CASSSQGIGETQYF
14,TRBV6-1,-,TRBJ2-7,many,TGTGCCAGCAGTGTACCGACAGTAACCTACGAGCAGTACTTC,CASSVPTVTYEQYF
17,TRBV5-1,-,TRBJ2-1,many,TGCGCCAGCAGCTTGGTCCCCTCGGGCATTTCCTACAATGAGCAGTTCTTC,CASSLVPSGISYNEQFF
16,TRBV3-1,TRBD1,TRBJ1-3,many,TGTGCCAGCAGCCCCAGGGGGCATCTCTCTGGAAACACCATATATTTT,CASSPRGHLSGNTIYF
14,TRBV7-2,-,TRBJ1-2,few,TGTGCCAGCAGGGCCGGGATAGGGTATAATGGCTACACCTTC,CASRAGIGYNGYTF
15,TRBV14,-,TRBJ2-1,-,TGTGCCAGCAGCCAAGGGACAACTTTCTACAATGAGCAGTTCTTC,CASSQGTTFYNEQFF
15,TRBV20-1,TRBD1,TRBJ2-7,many,TGCAGTGCTAGAGGTCCTGGACAGGGGGCCTACGAGCAGTACTTC,CSARGPGQGAYEQYF
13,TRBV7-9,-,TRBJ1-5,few,TGTGCCAGCAGCTTAGCGATGAATCAGCCCCAGCATTTT,CASSLAMNQPQHF
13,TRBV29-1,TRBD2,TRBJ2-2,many,TGCAGCGTTGAACTAGCGGACACCGGGGAGCTGTTTTTT,CSVELADTGELFF
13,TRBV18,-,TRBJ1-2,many,TGTGCCAGCTCACCGGGCCAGACCTATGGCTACACCTTC,CASSPGQTYGYTF
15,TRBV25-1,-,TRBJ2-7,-,TGTGCCAGCACGCCCTCTGAAGGGGGAGCCTACGAGCAGTACTTC,CASTPSEGGAYEQYF
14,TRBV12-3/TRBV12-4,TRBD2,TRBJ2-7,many,TGTGCCAGCAGCCCAGCGGGGTACTCCTACGAGCAGTACTTC,CASSPAGYSYEQYF
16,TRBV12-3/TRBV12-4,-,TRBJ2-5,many,TGTGCCAGCAGTTCTGCCGGGGGGCCGAATACGGAGACCCAGTACTTC,CASSSAGGPNTETQYF
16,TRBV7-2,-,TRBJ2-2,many,TGTGCCAGCAGCTTTTACAGGGCCCGAGGCACCGGGGAGCTGTTTTTT,CASSFYRARGTGELFF